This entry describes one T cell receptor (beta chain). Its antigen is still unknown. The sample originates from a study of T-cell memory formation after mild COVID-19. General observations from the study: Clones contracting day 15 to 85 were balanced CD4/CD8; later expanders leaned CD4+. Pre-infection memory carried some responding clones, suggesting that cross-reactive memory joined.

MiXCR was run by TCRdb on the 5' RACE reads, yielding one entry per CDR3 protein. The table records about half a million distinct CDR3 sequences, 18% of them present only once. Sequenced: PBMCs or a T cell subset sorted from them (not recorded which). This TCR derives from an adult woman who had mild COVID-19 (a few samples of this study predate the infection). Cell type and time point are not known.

CDR3 loop: CASSLGLATSGELFF. Written as DNA, the CDR3 is TGTGCCAGCAGCTTGGGACTAGCTACGTCCGGGGAGCTGTTTTTT. The chain joins TRBV11-2 to TRBJ2-2; 9 bases map to TRBD2. With 3 bases clipped from V and 6 bases from J, the junction kept 5 bases outside the gene matches. The CDR3 extends over 15 amino acids. The V gene's germline CDR1 is SGHAT and CDR2 FQNNGV.